One sample yielded the 11 T cell receptor beta chains listed below, sequenced in a study of blood T cells in healthy people across ages. Through a sample-barcoded 5' primer and a J-beta primer mix, a second PCR was run for roughly 6 to 11 cycles. TCRdb re-called the 5' RACE reads through MiXCR, storing one row per CDR3 protein. The sample has approximately 830,000 distinct CDR3 sequences; around 62% are singletons. The sample taken for sequencing was blood. These receptors were collected from a man aged 25 to 45 in good health.

The V gene is TRBV6-5, the J gene TRBJ2-4; 10 nucleotides line up with TRBD1. With the DNA end fitting TRBJ2-7 better, the J assignment may be wrong. Germline V gene lookup returns CDR1 MNHEY and CDR2 SVGAGI. The CDR3 has 14 amino acids. For the CDR3, the DNA is TGTGCCAGCAGGGGGGACAGGGGACTTGACGAGCAGTACTTC. It yields the protein CASRGDRGLDEQYF.

The chain recombines TRBV7-9 with TRBJ1-2, with a tentative D call TRBD1 (5 bases). The V and J ends lost 4 bases and 6 bases respectively, with 12 bases between them. Germline CDR1 reads SEHNR; CDR2 reads FQNEAQ (reference sequence). CDR3 length: 13 residues. This CDR3 is CASSSAGGDGYTF. The CDR3 nucleotides are TGTGCCAGCAGCTCTGCCGGGGGAGATGGCTACACCTTC.

The CDR3 here is CASSQDRVGSPLHF. As DNA, the CDR3 is TGTGCCAGCAGCCAGGACAGGGTTGGTTCACCCCTCCACTTT. J is TRBJ1-6 and V is TRBV7-9, with 8 bases that match TRBD1. The J segment lost 9 bases and the V segment lost 5 bases, leaving 6 bases of the junction unmatched. The CDR3 has 14 amino acids. The V gene's germline CDR1 is SEHNR and CDR2 FQNEAQ (reference sequence). Based on the CDR3 plus reference TRBV7-9 and TRBJ1-6, the full variable domain is DTGVSQNPRHKITKRGQNVTFRCDPISEHNRLYWYRQTLGQGPEFLTYFQNEAQLEKSRLLSDRFSAERPKGSFSTLEIQRTEQGDSAMYLCASSQDRVGSPLHFGNGTRLTVT.

The gene calls are TRBV12-3 or TRBV12-4 and TRBJ2-1, with D perhaps TRBD2 (5 bases). V was cut by 1 base and J by 2 bases, with 15 bases left in between. The CDR3 spans 17 residues. The CDR3 here is CASSLDLYGNPYNEQFF. The DNA of the CDR3 is TGTGCCAGCAGTTTAGACCTCTACGGGAACCCCTACAATGAGCAGTTCTTC.

The V call is TRBV6-2 or TRBV6-3, the J call TRBJ2-1; 13 positions agree with TRBD2. There are 19 residues in the CDR3. Germline CDR1 MNHEY, CDR2 SVGEGT. The trim removed 6 bases at V and 9 bases at J, leaving 20 bases unmatched. CDR3 protein: CASSRRTSGGAFHGAEQFF. The CDR3 DNA reads as TGTGCCAGCAGCCGCCGGACTAGCGGGGGAGCCTTCCACGGGGCTGAGCAGTTCTTC.

CDR3 sequence: CASTNDVDTQYF. The CDR3 DNA follows: TGTGCCAGCACCAACGACGTAGATACGCAGTATTTT. J is TRBJ2-3 and V is TRBV7-9, with no clear D. This CDR3 spans 12 amino acids. V dropped 7 bases and J dropped 5 bases, with 10 bases sitting between them. In germline, CDR1 is SEHNR, CDR2 FQNEAQ (reference sequence).

This clonotype was recorded a few times. This chain joins TRBV7-9 and TRBJ2-3; 13 bases are a match to TRBD2. V lost 2 bases to trimming and J lost 2 bases; unmatched junction nucleotides: 7. The CDR3 loop spans 18 amino acids. Germline assignment: CDR1 SEHNR and CDR2 FQNEAQ (reference sequence). CDR3 protein: CASSLKTSGGRPTDTQYF. Written as DNA, the CDR3 is TGTGCCAGCAGCTTAAAGACTAGCGGGGGGAGACCCACAGATACGCAGTATTTT.

The rearrangement uses TRBV7-2 and TRBJ2-7, with 7 bases aligning to TRBD2. Looked up from germline, CDR1 is SGHTA and CDR2 is FQGNSA. V lost 1 base and J lost 7; bases outside the gene matches: 7. The CDR3 sequence is 14 residues long. In DNA form, the CDR3 reads TGTGCCAGCAGCTTAGAAGGACTAGTCTCTGAGCAGTACTTC. The encoded protein is CASSLEGLVSEQYF. The variable domain in full, completed from reference TRBV7-2 and TRBJ2-7, reads GAGVSQSPSNKVTEKGKDVELRCDPISGHTALYWYRQSLGQGLEFLIYFQGNSAPDKSGLPSDRFSAERTGGSVSTLTIQRTQQEDSAVYLCASSLEGLVSEQYFGPGTRLTVT.

This clonotype occurred a few times. The chain couples TRBV3-1 to TRBJ2-7, with a possible D match to TRBD1 (5 bases). Deletions cut 4 bases from V and 2 bases from J, with 12 bases between. CDR1 is LGHDT, CDR2 YNNKEL, per germline (reference sequence). The CDR3 covers 14 residues. The CDR3 protein is CASSLFDSAYEQYF. CDR3 nucleotides: TGTGCCAGCAGCCTCTTCGACAGTGCCTACGAGCAGTACTTC.

The V gene is TRBV6-5, the J gene TRBJ1-2; 10 bases line up with TRBD1. This CDR3 contains 16 residues. Germline lookup yields CDR1 MNHEY and CDR2 SVGAGI. The V and J ends lost 5 bases and 7 bases, in that order; junction bases with no gene match: 13. Written as DNA, the CDR3 is TGTGCCAGCAGTCAACATCCCGGGACAGGGGTCGGTGGCTACACCTTC. Its protein is CASSQHPGTGVGGYTF.

This clonotype was found once. This chain connects TRBV9 to TRBJ2-4; 9 bases are a match to TRBD2. The end of the DNA is better explained by TRBJ2-7, so the J call may be wrong. This CDR3 has 15 residues. Germline V gene sequence: CDR1 SGDLS, CDR2 YYNGEE. The CDR3 DNA reads as TGTGCCAGCAGCCCAGGGACTAGCAGGGGCTACGAGCAGTACTTC. It codes for CASSPGTSRGYEQYF.